A single sample gave rise to the 16 T cell receptor beta chains below, sequenced in a study of T cells in Graves' hyperthyroidism and ophthalmopathy. Amplified TCR beta CDR3 regions derived from RNA transcripts. A set of HTBI primers served as the primers for a first-round RT-PCR of the TCR CDR3. TCRdb analysed the multiplex PCR reads with MiXCR anew, one entry per CDR3 protein. This table holds about 640,000 distinct CDR3 sequences, roughly 20% found once. Material: blood. These receptors all stem from a man aged 25 to 45 with Graves' ophthalmopathy.

This clonotype has ten or more counts. The V gene is TRBV2, the J gene TRBJ2-1; 9 bases map to TRBD2. This CDR3 has 16 amino acids. From germline, CDR1 is SNHLY and CDR2 FYNNEI. J lost 4 bases, V lost 6 bases, and 10 bases had no gene match. CDR3 coding DNA: TGTGCCAGCAGCCGGACTAGCGTGTTTCCGTACAATGAGCAGTTCTTC. It encodes CASSRTSVFPYNEQFF.

The chain links TRBV11-2 to TRBJ2-5; 7 bases match TRBD2. Germline V CDR1 and CDR2: SGHAT, FQNNGV. The length of the CDR3 is 15 residues. The V gene end was trimmed by 2 bases and the J gene end by 0 bases; junction bases not matched to a gene: 3. The CDR3, as DNA: TGTGCCAGCAGCTTAAACCGGGGGGACCAAGAGACCCAGTACTTC. It encodes CASSLNRGDQETQYF.

This clonotype was seen many times. This chain links TRBV5-1 with TRBJ1-1; no clear D. The CDR3 totals 15 residues. V was pared by 2 bases and J by 1 base, with 12 bases between. CDR1 SGHRS and CDR2 YFSETQ come from the germline V gene. CDR3 protein: CASSFSEARNTEAFF. The CDR3 nucleotides are TGCGCCAGCAGCTTTTCGGAAGCACGGAACACTGAAGCTTTCTTT.

This clonotype was counted a few times. The chain has TRBV4-1 and TRBJ2-7, with D unresolved. The CDR3 sequence is 18 residues long. Trimming removed 0 bases from V and 0 bases from J, with 18 bases in between. Looked up from germline, CDR1 is MGHRA and CDR2 is YSYEKL. The CDR3 spells CASSQDLRVGWASYEQYF. For the CDR3, the DNA is TGCGCCAGCAGCCAAGATCTACGGGTGGGATGGGCCTCCTACGAGCAGTACTTC.

CDR3 sequence (DNA): TGTGCCAGCTCACCCGACACGAACAATCAGCCCCAGCATTTT. Translation gives CASSPDTNNQPQHF. The rearrangement uses TRBV18 and TRBJ1-5; D is unresolved. This CDR3 comprises 14 residues. CDR1 and CDR2 (germline): KGHSH, LQKENI. Deletions cut 3 bases from V and 3 bases from J, with 9 bases between. Combining the CDR3 with reference TRBV18 and TRBJ1-5 gives the whole variable domain NAGVMQNPRHLVRRRGQEARLRCSPMKGHSHVYWYRQLPEEGLKFMVYLQKENIIDESGMPKERFSAEFPKEGPSILRIQQVVRGDSAAYFCASSPDTNNQPQHFGDGTRLSIL.

For this clonotype: A junction end diverges from the germline sequence, so it may reflect a read error. The chain is built from TRBV4-1 and TRBJ2-7, with TRBD1 as a possible D gene (6 bases). Germline V gives CDR1 MGHRA, CDR2 YSYEKL. CDR3 length: 14 residues. The CDR3 region is CASSPQAGENEQCF. In DNA, the CDR3 is TGCGCCAGCAGCCCCCAGGCAGGGGAGAACGAGCAGTGCTTC.

This clonotype appeared a few times. This chain connects TRBV29-1 to TRBJ2-2, with 11 bases matching TRBD2. This CDR3 is 15 amino acids long. Germline V gene lookup returns CDR1 SQVTM and CDR2 ANQGSEA. Unmatched junction bases numbered 7, after V lost 4 bases and J lost 6 bases. The DNA of the CDR3 is TGCAGCGTTGGTGCGGGACTAGCGGCCCCCGGGGAGCTGTTTTTT. Its protein product is CSVGAGLAAPGELFF.

The chain recombines TRBV20-1 with TRBJ2-3; 7 bases line up with TRBD1. The CDR3 is 19 amino acids. V dropped 5 bases and J dropped 0; count of bases not matched to a gene: 20. Per the germline V gene, CDR1 is DFQATT and CDR2 is SNEGSKA (reference sequence). The CDR3 here is CSAFRLTGTDPLSTDTQYF. The DNA of the CDR3 is TGCAGTGCTTTTCGACTTACCGGGACAGACCCCCTTAGCACAGATACGCAGTATTTT.

This clonotype occurred a few times. The V call is TRBV27, the J call TRBJ2-5; 7 positions match TRBD2. V dropped 7 bases and J dropped 2; count of bases not matched to a gene: 7. Germline V lookup: CDR1 MNHEY, CDR2 SMNVEV (reference sequence). The CDR3 has 14 amino acids. The DNA for the CDR3 is TGTGCCAGCAAAGCGGGGACTATTCAAGAGACCCAGTACTTC. Amino acids: CASKAGTIQETQYF.

This clonotype was detected a few times. This chain links TRBV6-1 with TRBJ2-7; the match to TRBD1 covers 8 bases. In germline, CDR1 is MNHNS, CDR2 SASEGT. V shed 6 bases, J shed 4 bases, and the junction held 8 bases outside the gene matches. This CDR3 has 14 amino acids. As DNA, the CDR3 is TGTGCCAGCAGGTCCGGGACAGGAAAATACGAGCAGTACTTC. Its protein is CASRSGTGKYEQYF.

With regard to this clonotype: A much bigger clone sits one base away, suggesting this may be a read error. The chain carries TRBV11-2 and TRBJ2-1; D might be TRBD2 (6 bases). The J call may be faulty, since TRBJ2-7 better matches the DNA end. The germline V gene has CDR1 SGHAT and CDR2 FQNNGV. The CDR3 runs 15 residues. The CDR3, as DNA: TGTGCCAGCAGCGCCGGACTAAACCTCAGGAATGAGCAGTACTTC. This gives the protein CASSAGLNLRNEQYF.

The chain recombines TRBV7-9 with TRBJ2-3; 11 nucleotides align to TRBD2. The V segment lost 5 bases and the J segment 5 bases; nucleotides outside the gene matches: 9. Germline-derived CDR1 and CDR2 are SEHNR and FQNEAQ (reference sequence). The CDR3 is 16 residues long. CDR3 region: CASSARLAGLEDTQYF. The CDR3 DNA follows: TGTGCCAGCAGCGCCCGACTAGCGGGATTAGAAGATACGCAGTATTTT.

This clonotype was recorded a few times. The rearrangement joins TRBV4-1 to TRBJ2-7; 7 nucleotides agree with TRBD2. Germline lookup yields CDR1 MGHRA and CDR2 YSYEKL. V gave up 0 bases and J gave up 3 bases; unmatched junction bases: 8. CDR3 size: 16 residues. The CDR3 sequence: CASSQESASGGYEQYF. CDR3 sequence (DNA): TGCGCCAGCAGCCAAGAGTCAGCTAGCGGAGGCTACGAGCAGTACTTC.

This clonotype was picked up many times. The chain uses TRBV6-5 and TRBJ2-5, with D tentatively TRBD1 (6 bases). V was cut by 2 bases and J by 4 bases, with 11 bases left in between. CDR3 length equals 14 residues. From germline, CDR1 is MNHEY and CDR2 SVGAGI. The CDR3: CASSYGGSGETQYF. Here the CDR3 DNA reads TGTGCCAGCAGTTACGGGGGCTCGGGAGAGACCCAGTACTTC.

This clonotype was seen only a few times. The chain's CDR3 is CASSLKPTGQGGSEQFF. As DNA, the CDR3 is TGCGCCAGCAGCTTGAAACCCACGGGACAGGGGGGCAGTGAGCAGTTCTTC. The gene calls are TRBV5-1 and TRBJ2-1, with 11 bases fitting TRBD1. Germline values: CDR1 SGHRS, CDR2 YFSETQ. The CDR3 is made up of 17 amino acids. The junction had 12 bases not matched to a gene; V was cut back by 1 base and J by 9 bases.

This clonotype appeared many times. The V gene is TRBV20-1, the J gene TRBJ2-1; 7 bases map to TRBD2. Germline CDR1 is DFQATT and CDR2 is SNEGSKA (reference sequence). Trimming took 0 bases from V and 2 from J; bases not matched to a gene: 4. The CDR3 extends over 15 amino acids. The CDR3 loop is CSARDLAVTYNEQFF. The DNA for the CDR3 is TGCAGTGCTAGAGATCTAGCGGTAACCTACAATGAGCAGTTCTTC.